The present TCR beta chain was sequenced within a study of blood T cell repertoires in COVID-19. In the authors' workflow: Estimation of nucleated cell counts relied on the amplification of reference gene primers. TCRdb keeps only in-frame clones here, not all; method: immunoSEQ multiplex PCR. The DNA was the basis for D and trimming; V, J and clone size are from that table. The sample includes around 310,000 clones, 88% seen only once; the top ten take more than 5%. Across about 22 US areas, participants ranged in age from about 18 to 90 years. Cohort placement rested on clinical history that participants reported themselves. The material sequenced was PBMCs or T cells enriched from blood (not recorded which). The origin of this receptor is a man aged 25 to 40 who had recovered from COVID-19.

This chain's CDR3 is CATRSGGDTGELFF. CDR3 nucleotide sequence: TGCGCCACCCGTAGCGGGGGAGACACCGGGGAGCTGTTTTTT. The chain is built from TRBV5-1 and TRBJ2-2, with 9 positions matching TRBD2. CDR1 is SGHRS and CDR2 is YFSETQ in the germline V gene. V lost 9 bases to trimming and J lost 3 bases; unmatched junction nucleotides: 6. The CDR3 runs to 14 residues.